These 8 T cell receptor beta chains originate from one sample sequenced in a study of technical replicates of blood from a few donors. This table comes from immunoSEQ multiplex PCR, and its TCRdb copy is limited to in-frame clones, with some not included. The table shows about 76,000 clones, with 91% occurring only once. The sequenced material came from T cells isolated from PBMCs. These receptors were taken from a human donor in good health.

This clone was observed a handful of times. The chain has TRBV19 and TRBJ1-4; TRBD1 aligns across 10 bases. Trimming took 5 bases from V and 7 from J; bases not matched to a gene: 10. This CDR3 comprises 16 residues. CDR1 is LNHDA, CDR2 SQIVND, per germline (reference sequence). The CDR3 protein is CASSPRTGGISEKLFF. In nucleotides, the CDR3 is TGTGCCAGTAGTCCCCGGACAGGGGGGATCAGTGAAAAACTGTTTTTT.

This chain links TRBV14 with TRBJ2-6; 10 bases fit TRBD1. Trimming at V came to 4 bases and at J to 1 base, leaving 4 bases not matched to a gene. Germline-derived CDR1 and CDR2 are SGHDN and FVKESK. This CDR3 comprises 17 residues. The CDR3 DNA follows: TGTGCCAGCAGCCGCGGGACAGGGGCATCTGGGGCCAACGTCCTGACTTTC. It yields the protein CASSRGTGASGANVLTF.

The chain is built from TRBV5-1 and TRBJ2-2; maybe TRBD2 (5 bases). Germline V gene sequence: CDR1 SGHRS, CDR2 YFSETQ. V gave up 0 bases and J gave up 1 base, with 7 bases separating them. There are 15 residues in the CDR3. In DNA, the CDR3 is TGCGCCAGCAGCTTGGGAGGGCAGAACACCGGGGAGCTGTTTTTT. Translating it yields CASSLGGQNTGELFF.

The CDR3 here is CASSRDRIYGYTF. The CDR3 region has the DNA TGCGCCAGCAGCAGGGACAGAATCTATGGCTACACCTTC. The V and J genes are TRBV4-1 and TRBJ1-2; 7 nucleotides line up with TRBD1. Germline-derived CDR1 and CDR2 are MGHRA and YSYEKL. Germline trimming cut 5 bases from V and 4 bases from J; bases unmatched to any gene: 4. The CDR3 spans 13 residues.

The chain links TRBV6-5 to TRBJ2-7; D is undetermined. This CDR3 is built from 12 residues. With 4 bases removed from V and 4 bases from J, the gap between germline ends came to 8 bases. Germline V gene lookup returns CDR1 MNHEY and CDR2 SVGAGI. This CDR3 reads CASSSGRYEQYF. The CDR3 DNA sequence: TGTGCCAGCAGTTCAGGTCGATACGAGCAGTACTTC.

The chain has TRBV14 and TRBJ2-5, with TRBD1 identical over 11 bases. Germline CDR1 reads SGHDN; CDR2 reads FVKESK. The CDR3 has 15 residues. J gave up 6 bases and V 6 bases, and 9 bases lay outside the gene matches. The CDR3 reads CASSPPGQGGKTQYF. CDR3 in DNA: TGTGCCAGCAGTCCCCCGGGACAGGGGGGGAAGACCCAGTACTTC.

The chain uses TRBV5-4 and TRBJ2-2, with D perhaps TRBD1 (6 bases). The germline V gene has CDR1 SGHNT and CDR2 YYREEE (reference sequence). V was cut by 4 bases and J by 0 bases, with 13 bases left in between. The CDR3 is made up of 16 amino acids. The CDR3 region has the DNA TGTGCCAGCAGCCCCGGACAGCAAGCGAACACCGGGGAGCTGTTTTTT. This gives the protein CASSPGQQANTGELFF.

The CDR3, as DNA: TGTGCCAGTAGTACTTGGGGACAGGGAGACCACGGGGAGCTGTTTTTT. Residues: CASSTWGQGDHGELFF. This chain uses TRBV19 with TRBJ2-2; 9 bases agree with TRBD1. Per germline, CDR1 LNHDA and CDR2 SQIVND (reference sequence). The CDR3 covers 16 residues. With V trimmed by 4 bases and J by 7 bases, 10 bases remained unmatched.